The T cell receptor beta chain under discussion was sequenced for a study of T cells after yellow fever vaccination. The CDR3 extends over 15 amino acids. Germline trimming cut 7 bases from V and 4 bases from J; bases unmatched to any gene: 12. The germline CDR1 and CDR2 sequences are SEHNR and FQNEAQ (reference sequence). One entry per CDR3 protein, called by TCRdb with MiXCR from the 5' RACE reads. Found here are about 500,000 distinct CDR3 sequences, 17% of them singletons; the top ten hold around 16%. The table lists this clonotype with a few counts. This rearrangement joins TRBV7-9 to TRBJ2-7, with 8 bases that match TRBD1. The material sequenced was PBMCs, taken 4 to 6 days after the first yellow fever vaccination. The sequence was obtained from a man younger than 35 who received the YFV17D yellow fever vaccine. DNA of the CDR3: TGTGCCAGCACCATGGGGCAGGGGGCTGGGTACGAGCAGTACTTC. Protein sequence: CASTMGQGAGYEQYF.